This T cell receptor beta chain came from a study of blood T cell repertoires in COVID-19. On the study more broadly: From the United States, Italy and Spain came samples of acute and convalescent COVID-19. T cells, B-cell-depleted T cells, or PBMCs provided the cDNA or gDNA that served as material.

Per the original data handling: Counts of nucleated cells, estimated from reference gene primer amplification, were obtained. TCRdb keeps only in-frame clones here, not all; method: immunoSEQ multiplex PCR. From that table come the V and J calls and clone size; the DNA was used to work out D and trimming. The sample includes roughly 250,000 clones, more than 80% of them seen just once. The CDR3 extends over 14 amino acids. After removal of 5 bases from V and 4 bases from J, the junction contained 6 bases not matched to a gene. Germline loops: CDR1 WSHSY, CDR2 SAAADI. This receptor was obtained from a woman aged 35 to 49 with acute or convalescent COVID-19. The V call is TRBV10-2, the J call TRBJ1-2; 8 nucleotides align to TRBD1. Sequenced: peripheral blood. The CDR3 here is CASSPGQDFYGYTF. The CDR3, as DNA: TGCGCCAGCAGTCCGGGACAGGATTTCTATGGCTACACCTTC.